The T cell receptor beta chain under discussion was sequenced for a study of blood T cell repertoires in COVID-19. In the study overall: COVID-19 samples from acute and convalescent phases originated in the United States, Italy and Spain. T cells, B-cell-depleted T cells, or PBMCs provided the cDNA or gDNA that served as material.

Assay used: immunoSEQ multiplex PCR; TCRdb lists only in-frame clones, some missing. The profile shows about 76,000 clones, around 86% of them singletons. This CDR3 is built from 12 residues. The V end was cut by 6 bases, the J end by 3 bases, with 9 bases between. Sequenced: peripheral blood. The chain joins TRBV12-3 or TRBV12-4 to TRBJ2-7; D gene uncertain. The clonotype comes from a human donor in a cohort sampled during active COVID-19. For the CDR3, the DNA is TGTGCCAGCAGCTTGGGCTTCTACGAGCAGTACTTC. Translation: CASSLGFYEQYF.